The sequence of this T cell receptor (beta chain) was determined in a study of T cell repertoires in urothelial bladder cancer. Study results and caveats: In carcinoma specimens, a single clone made up to roughly 17% of infiltrating lymphocytes. Median infiltrating lymphocyte percentage was roughly 1.9% in carcinoma specimens. Carcinoma specimens had fewer T cells than benign specimens.

A remark on this clone: The antigen is undetermined.

Germline assignment: CDR1 MNHNY and CDR2 SVGAGI (reference sequence). V trimming: 8 bases; J trimming: 3 bases; junction bases outside the gene matches: 9. The CDR3 is 14 amino acids. TCRdb keeps only in-frame clones here, not all; method: immunoSEQ multiplex PCR. The sample has about 13,000 clones, 66% seen once. The chain links TRBV6-6 to TRBJ2-7; TRBD2 aligns across 8 bases. Sequenced sample: tumor-infiltrating cells from bladder cancer. This clonotype originated in a human donor with urothelial carcinoma. The CDR3 is CASSNSGGRYEQYF. CDR3 DNA: TGTGCCAGCTCTAATTCGGGAGGGCGCTACGAGCAGTACTTC.